This record looks at one TCR beta chain sequence and its context. The CDR3 has 15 amino acids. Germline V gives CDR1 ENHRY, CDR2 SYGVKD. V lost 2 bases and J lost 10, with 15 bases in between. The record originates from a study of response to subunit inactivated influenza vaccine. TCRdb processed the RT-PCR reads anew with MiXCR; each CDR3 protein has one entry. The top ten clones hold roughly 7.6% of a sample with 600,000 to 850,000 distinct CDR3 sequences, around 15% of them seen once. This TCR was sampled from a man between 50 and 59 years old who received an inactivated influenza vaccine. The sample was PBMCs from blood, taken around two weeks before vaccination. V is TRBV10-3 and J is TRBJ1-6; maybe TRBD1 (6 bases). The CDR3 DNA reads as TGTGCCATCAGTGAGACAGGGTCTTCCAGCTCACCCCTCCACTTT. Protein sequence: CAISETGSSSSPLHF.